The rows below give T cell receptor beta chains drawn from one sample of a study of T cell responses to AZD1222 COVID-19 vaccine. Clones were read by immunoSEQ multiplex PCR, and TCRdb kept only the in-frame ones, dropping some. The table lists about 140,000 clones, around 89% of them singletons. The starting material was peripheral blood, obtained on day 0 of AZD1222 vaccination. These receptors were collected from an adult in good health. CDR3s include the opening cysteine and the closing phenylalanine or tryptophan. The D gene is left open where the match is weak. Size tells how often a clone was seen (once, few, many) or the class of an expanded clone, and some rows leave it out.

V gene	D gene	clone size	J gene	CDR3 protein	CDR3 DNA
TRBV11-2	-	-	TRBJ2-6	CASSLSQTGISSGANVLTF	TGTGCCAGCAGCTTATCGCAGACAGGAATAAGCTCTGGGGCCAACGTCCTGACTTTC
TRBV7-2	-	-	TRBJ2-2	CASSLGVWTGELFF	TGTGCCAGCAGCTTAGGGGTATGGACCGGGGAGCTGTTTTTT
TRBV7-9	-	once	TRBJ2-7	CASSNQWGQYF	TGTGCCAGCAGCAACCAGTGGGGGCAGTACTTC
TRBV10-3	TRBD2	-	TRBJ2-5	CAISESIPSGRPLQETQYF	TGTGCCATCAGTGAGTCGATTCCTAGCGGGCGGCCCCTTCAAGAGACCCAGTACTTC
TRBV5-1	-	few	TRBJ1-1	CASSLGALRTEAFF	TGCGCCAGCAGCTTGGGGGCATTGCGCACTGAAGCTTTCTTT
TRBV20-1	-	-	TRBJ1-2	CSASEDRRTGYTF	TGCAGTGCTAGTGAGGATCGGAGGACTGGCTACACCTTC
TRBV18	-	-	TRBJ1-2	CASSPRTVYGYTF	TGTGCCAGCTCACCGCGGACAGTTTATGGCTACACCTTC
TRBV19	TRBD2	-	TRBJ2-3	CASKGSGGPNTQYF	TGTGCCAGTAAAGGTAGCGGGGGACCCAATACGCAGTATTTT
TRBV30	TRBD1	-	TRBJ2-7	CAWSVRGQGSYEQYF	TGTGCCTGGAGTGTACGGGGACAGGGGTCCTACGAGCAGTACTTC
TRBV28	-	-	TRBJ2-6	CASRTRVGNSGANVLTF	TGTGCCAGCAGAACGCGGGTGGGTAACTCTGGGGCCAACGTCCTGACTTTC
TRBV7-6	TRBD2	-	TRBJ2-1	CASSSGLAAYNEQFF	TGTGCCAGCAGCTCGGGACTAGCGGCTTACAATGAGCAGTTCTTC